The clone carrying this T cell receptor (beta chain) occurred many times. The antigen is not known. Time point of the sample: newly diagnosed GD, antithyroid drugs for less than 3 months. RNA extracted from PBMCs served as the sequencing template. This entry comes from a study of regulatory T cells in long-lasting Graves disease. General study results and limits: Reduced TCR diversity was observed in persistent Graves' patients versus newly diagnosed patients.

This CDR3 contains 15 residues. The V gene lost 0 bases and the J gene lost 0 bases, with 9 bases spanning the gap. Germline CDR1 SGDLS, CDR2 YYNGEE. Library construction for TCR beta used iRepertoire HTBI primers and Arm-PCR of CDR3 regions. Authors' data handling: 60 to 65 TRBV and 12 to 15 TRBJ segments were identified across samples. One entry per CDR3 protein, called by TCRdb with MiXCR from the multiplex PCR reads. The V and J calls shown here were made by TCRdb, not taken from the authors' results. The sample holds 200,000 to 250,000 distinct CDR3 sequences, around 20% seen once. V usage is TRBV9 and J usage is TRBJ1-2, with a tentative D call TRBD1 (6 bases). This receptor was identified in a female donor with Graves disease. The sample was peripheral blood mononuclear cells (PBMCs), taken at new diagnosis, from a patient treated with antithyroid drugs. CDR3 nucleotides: TGTGCCAGCAGCGTAGAAGCAGGGGCTAACTATGGCTACACCTTC. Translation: CASSVEAGANYGYTF.